Listed here is a single T cell receptor beta chain. The data were taken from a study of blood T cell repertoires in COVID-19. The wider study: Italy, Spain and the United States were the sources of the convalescent and acute COVID-19 samples. T cells, B-cell-depleted T cells, or PBMCs provided the cDNA or gDNA that served as material.

Sequencing used immunoSEQ multiplex PCR; TCRdb keeps in-frame clones, though not all of them. The table lists more than 100,000 clones, 89% of them singletons. V lost 7 bases, J lost 2 bases, and 12 bases lay in between. The CDR3 totals 13 residues. The receptor was isolated from a woman over 75 in a cohort sampled during active COVID-19. Sequenced input: peripheral blood. V gene TRBV12-3 or TRBV12-4 combines with J gene TRBJ2-7, with a tentative D call TRBD2 (7 bases). CDR3 DNA: TGTGCCAGCACGGGGGGCATTACCTACGAGCAGTACTTC. Encoded protein: CASTGGITYEQYF.